A selection of T cell receptor beta chains follows, all from one sample in a study of blood T cell repertoires in COVID-19. Generated by immunoSEQ multiplex PCR, the TCRdb table keeps only in-frame clones and is missing some. The sample carries just under 150,000 clones, over 70% recorded once. Material for sequencing was peripheral blood. These receptors came from a man between 50 and 59 years old who had recovered from COVID-19. Both conserved end residues are part of each CDR3. Fields, in order: V gene, J gene, CDR3 protein.

>TRBV5-1|TRBJ1-1
CASSLGRARMNTEAFF
>TRBV9|TRBJ1-1
CASSPHRTGMNTEAFF
>TRBV12-5|TRBJ2-3
CASGSGVGGPDTQYF
>TRBV6-5|TRBJ1-2
CASSWGQGFGYTF
>TRBV6-4|TRBJ1-6
CASSRDRNSPLHF
>TRBV9|TRBJ2-1
CASSTPGGGRNNEQFF
>TRBV20-1|TRBJ1-1
CSAIRSTEAFF
>TRBV30|TRBJ1-5
CAWSYGSDQPQHF
>TRBV9|TRBJ1-4
CASSVGTGTNEKLFF
>TRBV6-5|TRBJ2-4
CASSYSNRQGGDIQYF